These T cell receptor beta chains were read from a single sample in a study of early T cells in non-severe SARS-CoV-2 infection. TCRdb used MiXCR to reprocess the 5' RACE reads, holding one entry per CDR3 protein. Among 45,000 to 75,000 distinct CDR3 sequences, over 10% were seen once, and the ten largest hold around 4.9%. The source material was whole blood. Receptors originate from an adult who was a healthcare worker with PCR-confirmed SARS-CoV-2 infection or an uninfected control (not recorded which). Each CDR3 is given with its conserved first and last residue. The D gene is left open where the match is weak. Where a row states a size, it is once, few, many or the class of an expanded clone; other rows omit it.

d_gene: NA; abundance: few; v_gene: TRBV13; j_gene: TRBJ2-7; CDR3nt: TGTGCCAGCAGCTCCCAGGAAAGCTCCTACGAGCAGTACTTC; CDR3aa: CASSSQESSYEQYF
d_gene: NA; abundance: few; v_gene: TRBV20-1; j_gene: TRBJ2-1; CDR3nt: TGCAGTGCTCCAAAACGGGGCTTCCAATACAATGAGCAGTTCTTC; CDR3aa: CSAPKRGFQYNEQFF
d_gene: NA; abundance: NA; v_gene: TRBV13; j_gene: TRBJ1-6; CDR3nt: TGTGCCAGCAGCTTAGGGGGCCTGAATTATAATTCACCCCTCCACTTT; CDR3aa: CASSLGGLNYNSPLHF
d_gene: NA; abundance: NA; v_gene: TRBV18; j_gene: TRBJ2-1; CDR3nt: TGTGCCAGCTCACCACCTGGTGGTAGGAGCTCCTACAATGAGCAGTTCTTC; CDR3aa: CASSPPGGRSSYNEQFF
d_gene: NA; abundance: NA; v_gene: TRBV18; j_gene: TRBJ1-4; CDR3nt: TGTGCCAGCTCACCCGGGACACCGTATGAAAAACTGTTTTTT; CDR3aa: CASSPGTPYEKLFF
d_gene: NA; abundance: few; v_gene: TRBV21-1; j_gene: TRBJ2-7; CDR3nt: TGTGCCAGCAGCAAAGTATCGGGGACAGACGCTACCTACGAGCAGTACTTC; CDR3aa: CASSKVSGTDATYEQYF
d_gene: TRBD1; abundance: few; v_gene: TRBV7-9; j_gene: TRBJ1-1; CDR3nt: TGTGCCAGCAGACCGCGACAGGGGACCGAAGCTTTCTTT; CDR3aa: CASRPRQGTEAFF
d_gene: NA; abundance: many; v_gene: TRBV11-3; j_gene: TRBJ2-1; CDR3nt: TGTGCCAGCAGCTTAGAGGACAATGAGCAGTTCTTC; CDR3aa: CASSLEDNEQFF
d_gene: NA; abundance: many; v_gene: TRBV11-2; j_gene: TRBJ2-3; CDR3nt: TGTGCCAGCAGCCCACGCAGGCTTACGCAGTATTTT; CDR3aa: CASSPRRLTQYF
d_gene: NA; abundance: few; v_gene: TRBV12-3/TRBV12-4; j_gene: TRBJ1-4; CDR3nt: TGTGCCAGCAGTTTCGGGGGTGTTCGGGAAAAACTGTTTTTT; CDR3aa: CASSFGGVREKLFF
d_gene: TRBD1; abundance: NA; v_gene: TRBV12-3/TRBV12-4; j_gene: TRBJ2-1; CDR3nt: TGTGCCAGCAGGGGACAGGGATCATACAATGAGCAGTTCTTC; CDR3aa: CASRGQGSYNEQFF
d_gene: NA; abundance: NA; v_gene: TRBV7-9; j_gene: TRBJ2-7; CDR3nt: TGTGCCAGCAGCTACCCACGGGACGCGAGCGAGCAGTACTTC; CDR3aa: CASSYPRDASEQYF
d_gene: NA; abundance: NA; v_gene: TRBV20-1; j_gene: TRBJ2-5; CDR3nt: TGCAGTGCCCGACGGGGAGCGGAGACCCAGTACTTC; CDR3aa: CSARRGAETQYF
d_gene: NA; abundance: few; v_gene: TRBV20-1; j_gene: TRBJ2-2; CDR3nt: TGCAGTGCTAGAGATCACGACACCGGGGAGCTGTTTTTT; CDR3aa: CSARDHDTGELFF
d_gene: NA; abundance: few; v_gene: TRBV7-7; j_gene: TRBJ2-3; CDR3nt: TGTGCCAGCAGCCCCGGACAGAGCATTGTAGATACGCAGTATTTT; CDR3aa: CASSPGQSIVDTQYF
d_gene: TRBD1; abundance: NA; v_gene: TRBV3-1; j_gene: TRBJ2-7; CDR3nt: TGTGCCAGCAGCCTGAGACAGGGGGCGGAGGAGCAGTACTTC; CDR3aa: CASSLRQGAEEQYF
d_gene: NA; abundance: few; v_gene: TRBV7-9; j_gene: TRBJ1-2; CDR3nt: TGTGCCAGCAGCTTAGAGGTACAGATCTATGGCTACACCTTC; CDR3aa: CASSLEVQIYGYTF
d_gene: TRBD1; abundance: few; v_gene: TRBV6-1; j_gene: TRBJ1-2; CDR3nt: TGTGCCAGCAGTGAAGCCGGGACAGGGGGCTATGGCTACACCTTC; CDR3aa: CASSEAGTGGYGYTF
d_gene: TRBD1; abundance: many; v_gene: TRBV6-2/TRBV6-3; j_gene: TRBJ2-3; CDR3nt: TGTGCCAGCAGTCTACGGACAGGGGGAATAGATACGCAGTATTTT; CDR3aa: CASSLRTGGIDTQYF
d_gene: NA; abundance: few; v_gene: TRBV18; j_gene: TRBJ1-5; CDR3nt: TGTGCCAGCTCACCACAGGGCGATCAGCCCCAGCATTTT; CDR3aa: CASSPQGDQPQHF
d_gene: NA; abundance: NA; v_gene: TRBV3-1; j_gene: TRBJ1-3; CDR3nt: TGTGCCAGCAGCAACACCGGGGTGAGCTCTGGAAACACCATATATTTT; CDR3aa: CASSNTGVSSGNTIYF
d_gene: NA; abundance: NA; v_gene: TRBV30; j_gene: TRBJ2-3; CDR3nt: TGTGCCTGGAGTTTTGGGGTTGCAGATACGCAGTATTTT; CDR3aa: CAWSFGVADTQYF
d_gene: NA; abundance: NA; v_gene: TRBV7-2; j_gene: TRBJ2-3; CDR3nt: TGTGCCAGCAGCTCAGAGGTCACAGATACGCAGTATTTT; CDR3aa: CASSSEVTDTQYF
d_gene: NA; abundance: many; v_gene: TRBV5-6; j_gene: TRBJ2-7; CDR3nt: TGTGCCAGCAGCTCCTATGACTTAGGCGGGACGGTCTACGAGCAGTACTTC; CDR3aa: CASSSYDLGGTVYEQYF
d_gene: NA; abundance: many; v_gene: TRBV29-1; j_gene: TRBJ1-2; CDR3nt: TGCAGCGTTCTCAGGGGACCAGCTAACTATGGCTACACCTTC; CDR3aa: CSVLRGPANYGYTF
d_gene: NA; abundance: many; v_gene: TRBV7-3; j_gene: TRBJ2-3; CDR3nt: TGTGCCAGCACCCCCGGCGGCACAGATACGCAGTATTTT; CDR3aa: CASTPGGTDTQYF
d_gene: NA; abundance: many; v_gene: TRBV29-1; j_gene: TRBJ2-5; CDR3nt: TGCAGCGTTGACTCTGCCCCCCGGGGCCAAGAGACCCAGTACTTC; CDR3aa: CSVDSAPRGQETQYF
d_gene: NA; abundance: many; v_gene: TRBV29-1; j_gene: TRBJ2-5; CDR3nt: TGCAGCGTTGCGGTAACAGTCCAAGAGACCCAGTACTTC; CDR3aa: CSVAVTVQETQYF
d_gene: NA; abundance: many; v_gene: TRBV18; j_gene: TRBJ1-1; CDR3nt: TGTGCCAGCTCACCAAGGGGGGCTGGGACTGAAGCTTTCTTT; CDR3aa: CASSPRGAGTEAFF
d_gene: NA; abundance: many; v_gene: TRBV12-3/TRBV12-4; j_gene: TRBJ2-1; CDR3nt: TGTGCCAGCAGTTATAGCGGAAACTCCTACAATGAGCAGTTCTTC; CDR3aa: CASSYSGNSYNEQFF
d_gene: NA; abundance: few; v_gene: TRBV18; j_gene: TRBJ2-2; CDR3nt: TGTGCCAGCTCACCACCCGTCGACACCGGGGAGCTGTTTTTT; CDR3aa: CASSPPVDTGELFF
d_gene: TRBD1; abundance: NA; v_gene: TRBV2; j_gene: TRBJ1-6; CDR3nt: TGTGCCAGCAGTGAAGGACAGGGAGATAATTCACCCCTCCACTTT; CDR3aa: CASSEGQGDNSPLHF
d_gene: TRBD1; abundance: NA; v_gene: TRBV20-1; j_gene: TRBJ1-1; CDR3nt: TGCAGTGCCCAGGAACAGGGGCCGGACACTGAAGCTTTCTTT; CDR3aa: CSAQEQGPDTEAFF
d_gene: NA; abundance: NA; v_gene: TRBV29-1; j_gene: TRBJ1-6; CDR3nt: TGCAGCGTTGCCGAGACCTTGATCTCACCCCTCCACTTT; CDR3aa: CSVAETLISPLHF
d_gene: NA; abundance: NA; v_gene: TRBV29-1; j_gene: TRBJ2-1; CDR3nt: TGCAGCGTTGAGCCCGACAATGAGCAGTTCTTC; CDR3aa: CSVEPDNEQFF
d_gene: TRBD2; abundance: many; v_gene: TRBV29-1; j_gene: TRBJ2-3; CDR3nt: TGCAGCGTCGATAGCGGGGGCACAGATACGCAGTATTTT; CDR3aa: CSVDSGGTDTQYF
d_gene: TRBD1; abundance: NA; v_gene: TRBV6-6; j_gene: TRBJ2-5; CDR3nt: TGTGCCAGCAGTTACCGGCAGGGGGCGAGGGAGACCCAGTACTTC; CDR3aa: CASSYRQGARETQYF
d_gene: TRBD1; abundance: many; v_gene: TRBV18; j_gene: TRBJ2-1; CDR3nt: TGTGCCAGCTCAACGGGACAGGGGGGTCGCAATGAGCAGTTCTTC; CDR3aa: CASSTGQGGRNEQFF
d_gene: NA; abundance: many; v_gene: TRBV15; j_gene: TRBJ1-2; CDR3nt: TGTGCCACCAGCAGAGATGCGGCAGCTTCCTATGGCTACACCTTC; CDR3aa: CATSRDAAASYGYTF
d_gene: NA; abundance: many; v_gene: TRBV11-2; j_gene: TRBJ1-5; CDR3nt: TGTGCCAGCAGCTTAGAAGGGGGGCATCAGCCCCAGCATTTT; CDR3aa: CASSLEGGHQPQHF
d_gene: TRBD2; abundance: NA; v_gene: TRBV6-1; j_gene: TRBJ2-3; CDR3nt: TGTGCCACCCTGCCCGGGGGGGCTGAAGATACGCAGTATTTT; CDR3aa: CATLPGGAEDTQYF
d_gene: TRBD1; abundance: few; v_gene: TRBV18; j_gene: TRBJ1-1; CDR3nt: TGTGCCAGCTCACGGGCCGGGACAGGGGGCACTGAAGCTTTCTTT; CDR3aa: CASSRAGTGGTEAFF
d_gene: TRBD1; abundance: NA; v_gene: TRBV4-2; j_gene: TRBJ2-5; CDR3nt: TGTGCCAGCAGCAGCCGGGACAGGGCTGAAGAGACCCAGTACTTC; CDR3aa: CASSSRDRAEETQYF
d_gene: NA; abundance: NA; v_gene: TRBV29-1; j_gene: TRBJ2-1; CDR3nt: TGCAGCGTTGGCGGGGGCTACTACAATGAGCAGTTCTTC; CDR3aa: CSVGGGYYNEQFF
d_gene: NA; abundance: NA; v_gene: TRBV10-2; j_gene: TRBJ2-5; CDR3nt: TGCGCCAGCAGGGATACTAGTGGCCAAGAGACCCAGTACTTC; CDR3aa: CASRDTSGQETQYF
d_gene: TRBD1; abundance: few; v_gene: TRBV7-8; j_gene: TRBJ1-1; CDR3nt: TGTGCCAGCAGCTTAAGGGGGGACAGACGGAACACTGAAGCTTTCTTT; CDR3aa: CASSLRGDRRNTEAFF
d_gene: NA; abundance: few; v_gene: TRBV28; j_gene: TRBJ2-2; CDR3nt: TGTGCCAGCAGTACACAGAACACCGGGGAGCTGTTTTTT; CDR3aa: CASSTQNTGELFF
d_gene: NA; abundance: many; v_gene: TRBV7-6; j_gene: TRBJ2-5; CDR3nt: TGTGCCAGCAGCCCCAGCGACAGCCAAGAGACCCAGTACTTC; CDR3aa: CASSPSDSQETQYF